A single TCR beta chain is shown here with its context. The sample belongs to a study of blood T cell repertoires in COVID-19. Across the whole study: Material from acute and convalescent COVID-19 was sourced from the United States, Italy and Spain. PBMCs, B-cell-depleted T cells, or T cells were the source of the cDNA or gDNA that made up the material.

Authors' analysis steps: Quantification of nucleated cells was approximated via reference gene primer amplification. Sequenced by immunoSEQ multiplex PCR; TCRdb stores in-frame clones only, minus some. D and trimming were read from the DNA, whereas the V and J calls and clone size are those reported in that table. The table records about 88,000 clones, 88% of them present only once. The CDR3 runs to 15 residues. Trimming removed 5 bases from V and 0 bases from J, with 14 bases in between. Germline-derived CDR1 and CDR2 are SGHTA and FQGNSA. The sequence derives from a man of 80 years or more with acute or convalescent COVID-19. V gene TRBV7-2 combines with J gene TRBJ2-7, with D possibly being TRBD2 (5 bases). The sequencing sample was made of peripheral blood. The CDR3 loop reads CASSLLSGSSYEQYF. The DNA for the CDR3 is TGTGCCAGCAGCCTACTAAGCGGTAGCTCCTACGAGCAGTACTTC.